The sample holds a few counts of the clone carrying this TCR beta chain. Its antigen is currently unknown. This sample was taken from a study of T cell repertoires in cytomegalovirus infection. Study-wide background: Recently identified HLA-C-restricted CMV epitopes were used, and well-studied HLA-B-restricted CMV epitopes were used as well.

Trimming shortened V by 5 bases and J by 0 bases, and 7 bases separated the two germline ends. The CDR3 consists of 13 residues. Germline V gene sequence: CDR1 MNHNS, CDR2 SASEGT. In TCRdb, the reads were re-called with MiXCR into one record per CDR3 protein. The data hold 110,000 or so distinct CDR3 sequences, with 30% to 35% observed a single time. The chain has TRBV6-1 and TRBJ1-1; no clear D gene. This clonotype originated in a human donor in good health (CMV status not recorded). Some clones in this sample may be carry-over from other donors' samples. The specimen was CD8+ T cells from cultured PBMCs, collected from culture after CMV antigen stimulation. CDR3 DNA: TGTGCCAGCAGTAAAACATTGAACACTGAAGCTTTCTTT. Protein: CASSKTLNTEAFF.